Reported below is one T cell receptor (beta chain). This sample was included in a study of CD8 T cells in Susac syndrome. Peripheral blood CD8+ and CD4+ T cells were profiled by TCR beta sequencing. TEMRA cells were FACS-enriched, with CD8+ and CD4+ T cells isolated negatively. Random hexamers were used to reverse transcribe an amount of about 0.5 to 1 ug RNA. Coverage of TCR beta CDR3 amplification by immunoSEQ multiplex PCR extended to 54 Vbeta and 13 Jbeta. From the immunoSEQ multiplex PCR reads, TCRdb called clonotypes with MiXCR, one entry per CDR3 protein. Of about 210,000 distinct CDR3 sequences listed, nearly 97% are singletons. Trimming took off 7 bases at V and 7 bases at J, with 16 bases between the two ends. The CDR3 totals 13 residues. Germline V lookup: CDR1 LGHNT, CDR2 FRNRAP.

J is TRBJ1-2 and V is TRBV12-5; D is undetermined. The TCR sequence derives from a human donor with multiple sclerosis. The sample comprised CD4+ T cells from PBMCs. The CDR3 reads CASAPDAGVGYTF. In nucleotides, the CDR3 is TGTGCTAGTGCCCCCGACGCCGGAGTTGGCTACACCTTC.